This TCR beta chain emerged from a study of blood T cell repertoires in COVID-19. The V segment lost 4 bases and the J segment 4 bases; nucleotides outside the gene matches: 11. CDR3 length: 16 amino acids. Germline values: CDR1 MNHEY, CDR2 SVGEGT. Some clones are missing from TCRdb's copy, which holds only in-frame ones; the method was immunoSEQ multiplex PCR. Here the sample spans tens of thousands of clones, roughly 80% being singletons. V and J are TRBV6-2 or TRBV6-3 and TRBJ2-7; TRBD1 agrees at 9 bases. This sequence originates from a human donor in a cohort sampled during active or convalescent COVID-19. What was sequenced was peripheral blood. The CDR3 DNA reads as TGTGCCAGCAGTTTCTCCACCTCGGGACAGGGTTACGAGCAGTACTTC. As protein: CASSFSTSGQGYEQYF.